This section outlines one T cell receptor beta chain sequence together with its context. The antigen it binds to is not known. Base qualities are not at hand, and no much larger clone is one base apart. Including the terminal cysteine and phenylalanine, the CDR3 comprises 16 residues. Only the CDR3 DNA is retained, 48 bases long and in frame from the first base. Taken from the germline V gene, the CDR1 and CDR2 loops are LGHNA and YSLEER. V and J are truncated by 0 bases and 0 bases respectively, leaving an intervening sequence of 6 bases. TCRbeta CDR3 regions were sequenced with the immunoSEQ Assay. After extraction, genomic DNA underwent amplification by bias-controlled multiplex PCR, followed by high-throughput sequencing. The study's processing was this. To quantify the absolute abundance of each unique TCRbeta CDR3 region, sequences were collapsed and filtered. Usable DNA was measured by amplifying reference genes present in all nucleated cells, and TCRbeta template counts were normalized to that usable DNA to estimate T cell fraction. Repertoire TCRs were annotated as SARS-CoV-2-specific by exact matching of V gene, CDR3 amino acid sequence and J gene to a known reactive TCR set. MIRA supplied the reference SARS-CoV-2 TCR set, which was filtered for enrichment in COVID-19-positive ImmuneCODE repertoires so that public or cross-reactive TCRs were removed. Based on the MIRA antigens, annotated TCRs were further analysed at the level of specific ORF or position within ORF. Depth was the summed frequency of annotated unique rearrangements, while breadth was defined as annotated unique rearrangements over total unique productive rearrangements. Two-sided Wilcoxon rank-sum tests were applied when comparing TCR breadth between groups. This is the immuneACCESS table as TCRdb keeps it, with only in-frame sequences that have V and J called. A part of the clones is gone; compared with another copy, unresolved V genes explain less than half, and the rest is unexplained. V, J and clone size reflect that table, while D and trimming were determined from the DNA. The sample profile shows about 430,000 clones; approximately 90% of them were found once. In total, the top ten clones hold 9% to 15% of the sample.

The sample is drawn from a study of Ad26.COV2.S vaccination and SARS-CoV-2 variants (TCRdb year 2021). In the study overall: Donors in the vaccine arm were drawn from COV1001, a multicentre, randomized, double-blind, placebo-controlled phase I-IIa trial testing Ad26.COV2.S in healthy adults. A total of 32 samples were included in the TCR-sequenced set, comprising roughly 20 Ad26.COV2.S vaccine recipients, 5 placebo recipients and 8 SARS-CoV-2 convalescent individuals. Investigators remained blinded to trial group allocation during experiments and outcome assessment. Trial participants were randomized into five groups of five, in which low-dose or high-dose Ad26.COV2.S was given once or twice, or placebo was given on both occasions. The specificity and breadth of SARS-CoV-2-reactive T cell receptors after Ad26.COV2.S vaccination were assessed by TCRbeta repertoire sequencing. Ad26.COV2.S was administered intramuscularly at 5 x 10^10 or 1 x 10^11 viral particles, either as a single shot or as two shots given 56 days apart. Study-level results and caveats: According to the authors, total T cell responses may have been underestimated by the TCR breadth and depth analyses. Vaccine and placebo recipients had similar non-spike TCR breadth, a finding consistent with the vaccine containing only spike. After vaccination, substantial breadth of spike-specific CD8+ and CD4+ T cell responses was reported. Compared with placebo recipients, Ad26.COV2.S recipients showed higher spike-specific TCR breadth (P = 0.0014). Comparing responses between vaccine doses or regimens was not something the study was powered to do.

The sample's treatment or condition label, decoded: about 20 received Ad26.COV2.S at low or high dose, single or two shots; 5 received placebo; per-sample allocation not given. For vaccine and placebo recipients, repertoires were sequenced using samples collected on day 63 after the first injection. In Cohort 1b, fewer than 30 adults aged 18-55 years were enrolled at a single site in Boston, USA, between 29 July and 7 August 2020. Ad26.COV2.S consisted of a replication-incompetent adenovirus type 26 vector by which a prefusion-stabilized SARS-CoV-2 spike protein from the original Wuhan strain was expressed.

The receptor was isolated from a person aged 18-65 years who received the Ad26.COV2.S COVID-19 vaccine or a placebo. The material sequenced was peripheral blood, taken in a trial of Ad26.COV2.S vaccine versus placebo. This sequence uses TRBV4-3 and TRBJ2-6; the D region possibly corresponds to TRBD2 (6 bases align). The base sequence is TGCGCCAGCAGCCAAGAGGGACTCTCTGGGGCCAACGTCCTGACTTTC. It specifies CASSQEGLSGANVLTF.